This T cell receptor (beta chain) emerged from a study of tumor-infiltrating lymphocytes in primary liver carcinoma. This clonotype showed up just a few times. The tissue used was unsorted bulk material of about 20-33 mg. RNA and DNA were co-extracted from it with the AllPrep DNA/RNA mini kit. Using a constant-region primer together with ProtoScript II reverse transcriptase, TCR beta cDNA was made from approximately 500 ng of total RNA. Sequencing libraries for TCR beta derived from three nested multiplex PCR rounds that used slightly modified ARM-PCR. In TCRdb, the multiplex PCR reads were re-called with MiXCR into one record per CDR3 protein. This sample has roughly 190,000 distinct CDR3 sequences, with approximately 80% found just once. Sequencing was done on a sample of tumor tissue from primary liver carcinoma. This TCR was sampled from a man between 40 and 49 years old with primary liver carcinoma and hepatitis B virus infection.

In DNA form, the CDR3 reads TGTGCCAAGACTCATAGGGAGAACACTGAAGCTTTCTTT. This gives the protein CAKTHRENTEAFF. The rearrangement uses TRBV5-5 and TRBJ1-1; D ambiguous. Germline-derived CDR1 and CDR2 are SGHKS and YYEKEE (reference sequence). V was shortened by 9 bases and J by 1 base, with 13 bases between the two germline ends. This CDR3 spans 13 amino acids.